Below are 9 T cell receptor beta chains sequenced from a single sample in a study of cytomegalovirus exposure and HLA in healthy donors. The PCR made use of 60 Vbeta and 13 Jbeta primers. Assay: immunoSEQ multiplex PCR; the TCRdb copy retains only in-frame clones and omits some. The sample yields 200,000 or so clones, approximately 79% seen once. The sample consisted of PBMCs. These receptors were taken from a man aged 18 to 29 in good health and CMV-seronegative.

The rearrangement links TRBV4-2 to TRBJ1-2, with D possibly matching TRBD1 (5 bases). V was shortened by 0 bases and J by 5 bases, with 19 bases between the two germline ends. CDR3 length: 17 residues. The V gene's germline CDR1 is LGHNA and CDR2 YNFKEQ. Here the CDR3 reads CASSQDMAGRGWYGYTF. The CDR3 coding sequence is TGTGCCAGCAGCCAAGATATGGCAGGGAGGGGTTGGTATGGCTACACCTTC.

The chain links TRBV6-4 to TRBJ2-2, with 7 bases identical to TRBD2. Losses at the gene ends were 8 bases for V and 4 bases for J; bases not matched to a gene: 4. The CDR3 covers 13 residues. Germline V gives CDR1 MRHNA, CDR2 SNTAGT. CDR3 region: CASGGGVTGELFF. The CDR3 DNA sequence: TGTGCCAGCGGCGGGGGAGTCACCGGGGAGCTGTTTTTT.

The chain couples TRBV30 to TRBJ2-2, with 10 bases identical to TRBD2. V shed 4 bases, J shed 6 bases, and the junction held 5 bases outside the gene matches. The CDR3 has 14 amino acids. Germline V CDR1 and CDR2: GTSNPN, SVGIG (reference sequence). The CDR3 DNA reads as TGTGCCTGGAATCGGCTAGCGGGAGCCGGGGAGCTGTTTTTT. Its protein is CAWNRLAGAGELFF. Full variable domain (rest looked up from reference TRBV30 and TRBJ2-2): SQTIHQWPATLVQPVGSPLSLECTVEGTSNPNLYWYRQAAGRGLQLLFYSVGIGQISSEVPQNLSASRPQDRQFILSSKKLLLSDSGFYLCAWNRLAGAGELFFGEGSRLTVL.

To note about this clone: One end of the junction is discordant with germline, which a read error may explain. This sample includes further DNA sequences coding for the same CDR3. The V and J genes are TRBV15 and TRBJ1-5; 7 nucleotides line up with TRBD1. The CDR3 sequence is 15 residues long. Germline values: CDR1 LNHNV, CDR2 YYDKDF (reference sequence). CDR3 DNA sequence: TGCGCCACCAGCAGGAATACAGGGGACAATCAGCCCCAGCATTTT. Translating it yields CATSRNTGDNQPQHF.

The chain has TRBV5-1 and TRBJ2-3; tentative D call: TRBD1 (6 bases). The CDR3 has 13 amino acids. The germline V gene has CDR1 SGHRS and CDR2 YFSETQ. Trimming shortened V by 4 bases and J by 2 bases, and 8 bases separated the two germline ends. The DNA for the CDR3 is TGCGCCAGCAGCCAGGGGAACACAGATACGCAGTATTTT. It translates to CASSQGNTDTQYF.

This clone has only a few counts. The chain recombines TRBV4-3 with TRBJ1-2, with D uncertain. Trimming removed 0 bases from V and 4 bases from J, with 9 bases in between. The CDR3 is 14 residues long. CDR1 is LGHNA, CDR2 YSLEER, per germline. The CDR3 sequence: CASSQEGEGYGYTF. In nucleotides, the CDR3 is TGCGCCAGCAGCCAAGAGGGAGAGGGCTATGGCTACACCTTC.

The CDR3 reads CASSSSGGLSYEQYF. DNA for the CDR3: TGTGCCAGCAGCTCTAGCGGGGGCCTCTCCTACGAGCAGTACTTC. V and J are TRBV11-3 and TRBJ2-7; 10 positions agree with TRBD2. The junction had 3 bases not matched to a gene; V was cut back by 4 bases and J by 0 bases. In germline, CDR1 is SGHNT, CDR2 YENEEA. The CDR3 covers 15 residues.

CDR3 protein: CASSWGGTEAFF. The CDR3 nucleotides are TGTGCCAGCAGCTGGGGGGGCACTGAAGCTTTCTTT. The chain combines TRBV11-2 with TRBJ1-1, with a possible D match to TRBD1 (5 bases). The CDR3 spans 12 residues. Between the trimmed V and J ends, which lost 4 bases and 4 bases, there was a span of 7 bases. Germline CDR1 SGHAT, CDR2 FQNNGV.

V and J are TRBV27 and TRBJ2-7, with 7 bases matching TRBD1. Per germline, CDR1 MNHEY and CDR2 SMNVEV (reference sequence). This CDR3 region has 15 residues. V was pared by 5 bases and J by 4 bases, with 11 bases of the junction left unmatched. The CDR3 bases are TGTGCCAGCAGTCTAAACAGGGGTAGGGTTTACGAGCAGTACTTC. Residues: CASSLNRGRVYEQYF.